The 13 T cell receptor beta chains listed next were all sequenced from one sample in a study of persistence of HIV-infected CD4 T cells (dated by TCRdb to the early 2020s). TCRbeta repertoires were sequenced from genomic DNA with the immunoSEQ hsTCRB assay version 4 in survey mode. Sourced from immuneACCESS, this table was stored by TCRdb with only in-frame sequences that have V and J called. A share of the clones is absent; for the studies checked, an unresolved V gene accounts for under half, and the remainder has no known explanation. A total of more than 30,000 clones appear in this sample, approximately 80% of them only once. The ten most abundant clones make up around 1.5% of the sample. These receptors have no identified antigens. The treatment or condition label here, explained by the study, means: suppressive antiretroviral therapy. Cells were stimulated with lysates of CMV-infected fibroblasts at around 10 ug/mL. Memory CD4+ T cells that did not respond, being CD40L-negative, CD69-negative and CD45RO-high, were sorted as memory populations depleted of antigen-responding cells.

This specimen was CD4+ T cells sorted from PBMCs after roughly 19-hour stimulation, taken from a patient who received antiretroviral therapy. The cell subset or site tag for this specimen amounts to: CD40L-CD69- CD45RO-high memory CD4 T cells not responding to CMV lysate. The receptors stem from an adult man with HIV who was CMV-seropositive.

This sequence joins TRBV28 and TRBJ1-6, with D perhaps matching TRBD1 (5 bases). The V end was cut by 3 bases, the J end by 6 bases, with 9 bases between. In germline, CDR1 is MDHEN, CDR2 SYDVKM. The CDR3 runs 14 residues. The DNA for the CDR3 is TGTGCCAGCAGTTTGTCAGGGCTTAATTCACCCCTCCACTTT. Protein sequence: CASSLSGLNSPLHF.

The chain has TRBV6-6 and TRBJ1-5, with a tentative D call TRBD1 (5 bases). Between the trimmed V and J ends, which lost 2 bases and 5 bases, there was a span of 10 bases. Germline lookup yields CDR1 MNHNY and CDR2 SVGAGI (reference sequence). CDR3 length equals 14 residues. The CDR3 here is CASSYETDYQPQHF. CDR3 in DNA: TGTGCCAGCAGTTACGAGACAGACTATCAGCCCCAGCATTTT.

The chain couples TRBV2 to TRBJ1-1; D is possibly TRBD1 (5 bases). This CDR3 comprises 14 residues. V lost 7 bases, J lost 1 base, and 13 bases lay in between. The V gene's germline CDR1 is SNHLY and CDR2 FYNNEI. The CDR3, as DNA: TGTGCCAGCACCCAGGTTGGGACGAACACTGAAGCTTTCTTT. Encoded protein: CASTQVGTNTEAFF.

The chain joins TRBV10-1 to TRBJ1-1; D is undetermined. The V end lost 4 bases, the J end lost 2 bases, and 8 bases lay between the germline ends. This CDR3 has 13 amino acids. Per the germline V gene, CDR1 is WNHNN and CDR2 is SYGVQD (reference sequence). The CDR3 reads CASSALGNTEAFF. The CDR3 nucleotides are TGCGCCAGCAGTGCCCTCGGCAACACTGAAGCTTTCTTT.

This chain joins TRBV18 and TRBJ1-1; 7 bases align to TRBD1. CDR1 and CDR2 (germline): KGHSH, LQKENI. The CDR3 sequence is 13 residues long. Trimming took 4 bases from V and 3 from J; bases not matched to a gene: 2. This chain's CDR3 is CASSQGADTEAFF. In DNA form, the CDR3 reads TGTGCCAGCTCACAGGGGGCGGACACTGAAGCTTTCTTT. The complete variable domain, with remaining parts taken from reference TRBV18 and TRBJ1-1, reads NAGVMQNPRHLVRRRGQEARLRCSPMKGHSHVYWYRQLPEEGLKFMVYLQKENIIDESGMPKERFSAEFPKEGPSILRIQQVVRGDSAAYFCASSQGADTEAFFGQGTRLTVV.

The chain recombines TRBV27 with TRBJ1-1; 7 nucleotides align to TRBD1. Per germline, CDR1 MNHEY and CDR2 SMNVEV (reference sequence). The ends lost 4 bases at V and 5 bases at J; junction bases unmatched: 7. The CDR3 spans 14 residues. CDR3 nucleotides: TGTGCCAGCAGTTACAGGGGTGGTGGGACTGAAGCTTTCTTT. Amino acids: CASSYRGGGTEAFF.

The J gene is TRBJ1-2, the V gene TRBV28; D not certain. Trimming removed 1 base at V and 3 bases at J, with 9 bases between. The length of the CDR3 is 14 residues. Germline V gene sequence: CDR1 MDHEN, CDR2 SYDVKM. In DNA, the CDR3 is TGTGCCAGCAGTTTATCGCTCCTGGACTATGGCTACACCTTC. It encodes CASSLSLLDYGYTF.

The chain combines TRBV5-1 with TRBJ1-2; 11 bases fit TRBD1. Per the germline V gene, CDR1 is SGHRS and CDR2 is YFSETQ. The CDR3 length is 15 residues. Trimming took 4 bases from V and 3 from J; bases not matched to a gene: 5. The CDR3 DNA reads TGCGCCAGCAGCGATGGACAGGGGGCCTACTATGGCTACACCTTC. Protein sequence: CASSDGQGAYYGYTF.

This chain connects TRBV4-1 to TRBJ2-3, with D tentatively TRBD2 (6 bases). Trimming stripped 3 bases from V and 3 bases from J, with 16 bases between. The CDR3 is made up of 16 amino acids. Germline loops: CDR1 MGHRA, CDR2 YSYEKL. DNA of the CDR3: TGCGCCAGCAGCCAGCTGGGAACCGGAGGGACAGATACGCAGTATTTT. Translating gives CASSQLGTGGTDTQYF.

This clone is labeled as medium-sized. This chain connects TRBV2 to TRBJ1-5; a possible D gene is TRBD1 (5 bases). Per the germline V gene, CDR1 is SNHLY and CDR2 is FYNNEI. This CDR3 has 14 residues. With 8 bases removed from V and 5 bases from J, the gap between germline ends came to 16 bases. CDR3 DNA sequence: TGTGCCAGCGGACCACGGGACCGAGATCAGCCCCAGCATTTT. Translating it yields CASGPRDRDQPQHF.

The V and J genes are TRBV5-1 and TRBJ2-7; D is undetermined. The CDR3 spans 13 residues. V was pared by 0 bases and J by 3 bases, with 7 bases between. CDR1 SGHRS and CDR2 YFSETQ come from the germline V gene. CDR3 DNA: TGCGCCAGCAGCTTGGTGGGCCTCTACGAGCAGTACTTC. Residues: CASSLVGLYEQYF.

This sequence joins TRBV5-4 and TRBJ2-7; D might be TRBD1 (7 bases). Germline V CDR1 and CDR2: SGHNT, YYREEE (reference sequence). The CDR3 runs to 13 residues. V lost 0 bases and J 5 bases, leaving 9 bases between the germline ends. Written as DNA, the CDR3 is TGTGCCAGCAGCTTGGCAGGGGGGAACGAGCAGTACTTC. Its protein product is CASSLAGGNEQYF.

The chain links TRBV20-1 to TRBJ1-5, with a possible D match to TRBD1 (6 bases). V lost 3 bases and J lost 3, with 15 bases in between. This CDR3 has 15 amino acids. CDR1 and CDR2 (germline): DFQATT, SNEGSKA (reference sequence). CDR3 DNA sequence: TGCAGTGCTAGTACCAGTACAGGGACCAATCAGCCCCAGCATTTT. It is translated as CSASTSTGTNQPQHF.